The rows below give T cell receptor beta chains drawn from one sample of a study of cytomegalovirus exposure and HLA in healthy donors. Profiling relied on immunoSEQ multiplex PCR, and the TCRdb table lists in-frame clones only, not all of them. Here the sample spans roughly 150,000 clones, roughly nine tenths being singletons. The sample comprised PBMCs. The receptors were sampled from a woman aged 25 to 39 in good health and CMV-seronegative. Both conserved end residues are part of each CDR3. Each record gives: V gene, D gene, J gene, clone size, CDR3 DNA, CDR3 protein. D genes are given only for firm matches. Only some rows state a clone size, as once, few, many or a class for expanded clones.

TRBV5-4	TRBD2	TRBJ2-7	-	TGTGCCAGCAGCTTCCCGGGGGGGGCGGGCGAGCAGTACTTC	CASSFPGGAGEQYF
TRBV5-1	TRBD2	TRBJ2-3	-	TGCGCCAGCAGCGGGGGGGTGGTCGTTACAGATACGCAGTATTTT	CASSGGVVVTDTQYF
TRBV19	TRBD1	TRBJ1-6	-	TGTGCCAGTAGACAACAGGGGGCTGAAAATTCACCCCTCCACTTT	CASRQQGAENSPLHF
TRBV2	TRBD1	TRBJ2-2	-	TGTGCCAGCAGTCCTACAGGGGCCACCGGGGAGCTGTTTTTT	CASSPTGATGELFF
TRBV6-5	-	TRBJ1-2	-	TGTGCCAGCAGCCGAGACCACGGTTTTTACCCGGGCTACACCTTC	CASSRDHGFYPGYTF
TRBV7-9	TRBD1	TRBJ2-6	-	TGTGCCAGCAGCCCAAAGGCAGGGGGTTCTGGGGCCAACGTCCTGACTTTC	CASSPKAGGSGANVLTF
TRBV11-2	-	TRBJ2-5	-	TGTGCCAGCAGCTTAGGTATCAGAAGGGAAGAGACCCAGTACTTC	CASSLGIRREETQYF
TRBV5-4	-	TRBJ2-5	-	TGTGCCAGCAGCTTGGGGGGATTCCAAGAGACCCAGTACTTC	CASSLGGFQETQYF
TRBV7-3	-	TRBJ1-5	-	TGTGCCAGCAGCTTAGGGGGTGGGGTCAATCAGCCCCAGCATTTT	CASSLGGGVNQPQHF
TRBV28	TRBD1	TRBJ1-4	once	TGTGCCAGCAGTGTGACAGGGGTAAGGGAAAAACTGTTTTTT	CASSVTGVREKLFF
TRBV6-4	TRBD2	TRBJ2-3	-	TGTGCCAGCAGTGAAGCGGGGGGGGTCACAGATACGCAGTATTTT	CASSEAGGVTDTQYF